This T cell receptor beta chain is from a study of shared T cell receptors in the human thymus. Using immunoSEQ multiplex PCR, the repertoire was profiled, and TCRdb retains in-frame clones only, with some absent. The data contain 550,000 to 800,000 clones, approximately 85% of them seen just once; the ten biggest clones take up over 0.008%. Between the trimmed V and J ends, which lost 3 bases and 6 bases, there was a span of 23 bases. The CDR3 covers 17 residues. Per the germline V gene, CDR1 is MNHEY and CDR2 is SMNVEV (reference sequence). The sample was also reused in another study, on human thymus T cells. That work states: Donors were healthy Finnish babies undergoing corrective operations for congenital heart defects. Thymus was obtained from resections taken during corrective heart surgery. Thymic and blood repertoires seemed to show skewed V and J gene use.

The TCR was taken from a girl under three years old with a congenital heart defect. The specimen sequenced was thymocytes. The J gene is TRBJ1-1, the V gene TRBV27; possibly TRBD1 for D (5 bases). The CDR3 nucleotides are TGTGCCAGCAGTTTCGCCAGGGTTGGCCCTACTGGGGCTGAAGCTTTCTTT. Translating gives CASSFARVGPTGAEAFF.